This T cell receptor (beta chain) was captured by sequencing in a study of control samples from healthy donors and cancer patients. The germline CDR1 and CDR2 sequences are MNHEY and SVGAGI. The CDR3 consists of 11 residues. V dropped 6 bases and J dropped 4 bases, with 4 bases sitting between them. The protocol was immunoSEQ multiplex PCR, while the TCRdb copy is restricted to in-frame clones and leaves out a portion. The data hold fewer than 100,000 clones, with nearly 90% observed a single time. Remarks on this clone: Other DNA sequences within the sample encode an identical CDR3.

Source material: blood. The source is a woman in her fifties or sixties in good health. The chain employs TRBV6-5 and TRBJ1-3, with D unclear. CDR3 sequence: CASRQGNTIYF. The CDR3 bases are TGTGCCAGCAGACAGGGAAACACCATATATTTT.